These 13 T cell receptor beta chains came from one sample sequenced in a study of T-cell reconstitution after alpha-beta-depleted transplantation in children. Unique molecular identifiers tagged the TCRbeta library. TCRdb re-analysed the PCR reads in MiXCR, keeping a single row per CDR3 protein. Here the sample spans 200,000 to 250,000 distinct CDR3 sequences, roughly 7.1% being singletons. The sequenced sample was PBMCs, obtained before TCRalphabeta/CD19-depleted stem cell transplant. The receptors derive from a boy aged 2-15 years with acute lymphoblastic leukemia, due to receive a stem cell transplant.

This clonotype came up many times. The V and J genes are TRBV4-3 and TRBJ2-1; no definite D call. The germline gives CDR1 LGHNA, CDR2 YSLEER. This CDR3 contains 15 residues. Trimming removed 0 bases from V and 4 bases from J, with 10 bases in between. CDR3 nucleotides: TGCGCCAGCAGCCAAGATAGTAATCTTTACAATGAGCAGTTCTTC. Its protein product is CASSQDSNLYNEQFF.

The V gene is TRBV7-8, the J gene TRBJ2-1; tentatively, D is TRBD1 (6 bases). Germline lookup yields CDR1 SGHVS and CDR2 FQNEAQ. This CDR3 is 14 amino acids long. The V end lost 5 bases, the J end lost 3 bases, and 11 bases lay between the germline ends. CDR3 coding DNA: TGTGCCAGCAGCGCAGGGGACGACTACAATGAGCAGTTCTTC. It encodes CASSAGDDYNEQFF.

This sequence joins TRBV19 and TRBJ1-5; D is possibly TRBD1 (5 bases). V was cut by 7 bases and J by 4 bases, with 14 bases left in between. The germline V gene has CDR1 LNHDA and CDR2 SQIVND (reference sequence). This CDR3 comprises 14 residues. DNA for the CDR3: TGTGCCAGTACTTCTGGTCAGGGAAATCAGCCCCAGCATTTT. This gives the protein CASTSGQGNQPQHF.

This clonotype was recorded many times. The chain employs TRBV20-1 and TRBJ2-3; 8 bases match TRBD2. This CDR3 is built from 15 residues. The germline CDR1 and CDR2 sequences are DFQATT and SNEGSKA (reference sequence). V shed 0 bases and J 3 bases; nucleotides not matched to a gene: 5. DNA of the CDR3: TGCAGTGCTAGAGATATGCGGGAGGTTACAGATACGCAGTATTTT. Translating it yields CSARDMREVTDTQYF.

This clonotype was seen repeatedly, ten times or more. The chain is built from TRBV20-1 and TRBJ2-7; 8 bases align to TRBD2. V dropped 5 bases and J dropped 1; count of bases not matched to a gene: 4. The CDR3 has 13 amino acids. Germline V CDR1 and CDR2: DFQATT, SNEGSKA (reference sequence). CDR3 region: CSAPGTSSYEQYF. The CDR3 nucleotides are TGCAGTGCTCCCGGGACTAGTTCCTACGAGCAGTACTTC.

This clonotype showed up many times. This sequence joins TRBV20-1 and TRBJ1-3, with TRBD1 as a possible D gene (5 bases). The CDR3 totals 16 residues. The V end was cut by 6 bases, the J end by 1 base, with 19 bases between. Germline lookup yields CDR1 DFQATT and CDR2 SNEGSKA (reference sequence). The CDR3 sequence is CSATEDGGDSGNTIYF. As DNA, the CDR3 is TGCAGTGCCACAGAGGACGGAGGGGATTCTGGAAACACCATATATTTT.

This clonotype has only a few counts. The rearrangement joins TRBV18 to TRBJ1-2, with 11 bases aligning to TRBD1. The CDR3 contains 15 residues. The trim removed 3 bases at V and 2 bases at J, leaving 2 bases unmatched. Germline-derived CDR1 and CDR2 are KGHSH and LQKENI. Written as DNA, the CDR3 is TGTGCCAGCTCACCTTGGACAGGGGGCAACTATGGCTACACCTTC. Its protein product is CASSPWTGGNYGYTF.

This clonotype was observed many times. V and J are TRBV5-5 and TRBJ2-7; D possibly corresponds to TRBD2 (6 bases). Germline CDR1 reads SGHKS; CDR2 reads YYEKEE (reference sequence). CDR3 length: 14 amino acids. Trimming cost V 8 bases and J 5 bases, with 20 bases left between them. In DNA form, the CDR3 reads TGTGCCAGTCGCGCCTCAGGACTAAAACACGAGCAGTACTTC. It translates to CASRASGLKHEQYF.

This clonotype was seen only a few times. The J gene is TRBJ2-3, the V gene TRBV7-2, with 11 bases lining up with TRBD2. The germline V gene has CDR1 SGHTA and CDR2 FQGNSA. V shed 4 bases and J 5 bases; nucleotides not matched to a gene: 14. The CDR3 runs to 18 residues. CDR3 amino acids: CASSSPARLAGREDTQYF. CDR3 in DNA: TGTGCCAGCAGCTCACCGGCCCGACTAGCGGGAAGGGAAGATACGCAGTATTTT.

This clonotype has a count of ten or more. This rearrangement joins TRBV20-1 to TRBJ2-7, with 10 positions matching TRBD1. Unmatched junction bases numbered 14, after V lost 5 bases and J lost 7 bases. CDR3 size: 15 residues. CDR1 DFQATT and CDR2 SNEGSKA come from the germline V gene (reference sequence). CDR3 in DNA: TGCAGTGCTTTAAGTACTCGGGACAGGGGAGGGGAGCAGTACTTC. It is translated as CSALSTRDRGGEQYF.

With respect to this clonotype: It may be a read error: a sequence one base away is much more abundant. The V call is TRBV20-1, the J call TRBJ2-1; the match to TRBD2 covers 13 bases. This CDR3 comprises 15 residues. Germline V gene sequence: CDR1 DFQATT, CDR2 SNEGSKA (reference sequence). CDR3 nucleotides: TGCTGTGCTCGACTAGCGGGGGGCCGGAACAATGAGCAGTTCTTC. It is translated as CCARLAGGRNNEQFF.

In this sample, this clonotype is medium-sized. The chain has TRBV7-6 and TRBJ2-2; perhaps TRBD1 as D (6 bases). The CDR3 is made up of 14 amino acids. CDR1 and CDR2 from the germline V gene are SGHVS and FNYEAQ. V shed 6 bases and J shed 2 bases, with 10 bases lying between them. CDR3 bases: TGTGCCAGCAGGAGGGACACTAACACCGGGGAGCTGTTTTTT. Protein: CASRRDTNTGELFF.

In this sample, this clonotype turned up many times. The chain combines TRBV24-1 with TRBJ1-1, with a weak D call TRBD1 (5 bases). From germline, CDR1 is KGHDR and CDR2 SFDVKD. The CDR3 has 13 residues. Trimming left V 4 bases short and J 7 bases short, with 12 bases between. CDR3 nucleotide sequence: TGTGCCACCAGTGAATGGGACGGCCGTGAAGCTTTCTTT. This codes for CATSEWDGREAFF.